The source of this TCR beta chain is a study of CD8 T cells in ankylosing spondylitis. The germline gives CDR1 MNHNS, CDR2 SASEGT. Trimming took 6 bases from V and 4 from J; bases not matched to a gene: 8. The CDR3 has 15 residues. Library preparation for TCR beta used quantitative 5'-RACE with molecular barcodes. From the 5' RACE reads, TCRdb called clonotypes with MiXCR, one entry per CDR3 protein. The data show around 280,000 distinct CDR3 sequences, about 20% seen once. Findings and caveats of the study: From matched ankylosing spondylitis synovial fluid, disease-linked clones were reportedly recovered at significantly enriched levels. Characteristic of ankylosing spondylitis blood, it appeared, was a TCR beta motif comprising roughly 8 highly homologous variants.

Details on this clonotype: What it binds is unknown.

The sequenced sample consisted of blood, either unsorted or a sorted T cell fraction (not recorded which). The source of this sequence is a male donor with ankylosing spondylitis or in good health (not recorded which). The V gene is TRBV6-1, the J gene TRBJ2-5, with 10 bases fitting TRBD1. The CDR3 DNA reads as TGTGCCAGCAGGATGACAGGGGGCGTCGCAGAGACCCAGTACTTC. It codes for CASRMTGGVAETQYF.